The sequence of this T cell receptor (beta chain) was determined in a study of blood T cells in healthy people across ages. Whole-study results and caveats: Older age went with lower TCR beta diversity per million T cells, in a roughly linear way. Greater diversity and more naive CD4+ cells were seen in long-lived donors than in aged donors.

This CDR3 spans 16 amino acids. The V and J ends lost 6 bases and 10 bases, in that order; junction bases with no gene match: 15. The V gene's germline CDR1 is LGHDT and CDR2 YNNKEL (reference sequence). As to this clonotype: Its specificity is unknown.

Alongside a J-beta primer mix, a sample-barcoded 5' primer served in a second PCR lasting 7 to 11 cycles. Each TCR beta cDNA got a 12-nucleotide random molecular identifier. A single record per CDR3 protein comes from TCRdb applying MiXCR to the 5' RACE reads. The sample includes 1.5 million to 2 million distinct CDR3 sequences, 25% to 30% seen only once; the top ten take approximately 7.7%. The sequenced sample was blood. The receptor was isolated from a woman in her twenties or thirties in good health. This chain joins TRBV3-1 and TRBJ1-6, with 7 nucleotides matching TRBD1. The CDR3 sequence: CASSLGPQGVRSPLHF. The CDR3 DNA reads TGTGCCAGCAGTTTAGGCCCGCAGGGGGTCAGATCACCCCTCCACTTT. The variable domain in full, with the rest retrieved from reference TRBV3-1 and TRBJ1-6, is DTAVSQTPKYLVTQMGNDKSIKCEQNLGHDTMYWYKQDSKKFLKIMFSYNNKELIINETVPNRFSPKSPDKAHLNLHINSLELGDSAVYFCASSLGPQGVRSPLHFGNGTRLTVT.